This is a list of T cell receptor beta chains from one sample in a study of cytomegalovirus exposure and HLA in healthy donors. Sequenced by immunoSEQ multiplex PCR; TCRdb stores in-frame clones only, minus some. This table has about 180,000 clones, more than 65% appearing once. The sample was PBMCs. These receptors all stem from a woman aged 45 to 65 in good health and CMV-seronegative. CDR3s include the opening cysteine and the closing phenylalanine or tryptophan. The D gene is left open where the match is weak. For some rows the clone size is stated as once, few or many, or as a class when expanded; others skip it.

>TRBJ1-1|11|.|TRBV6-5|.
CASFRNTEAFF
TGTGCCAGCTTTCGGAACACTGAAGCTTTCTTT
>TRBJ2-5|14|.|TRBV5-1|.
CASSLFGAQETQYF
TGCGCCAGCAGCTTGTTTGGGGCCCAAGAGACCCAGTACTTC
>TRBJ1-5|15|.|TRBV11-2|TRBD1
CASSPGQASNQPQHF
TGTGCCAGCAGCCCGGGACAGGCATCTAATCAGCCCCAGCATTTT
>TRBJ1-2|19|.|TRBV11-2|.
CASSPPTSRGLEISYGYTF
TGTGCCAGCAGCCCCCCCACTAGTAGAGGGCTGGAGATTAGCTATGGCTACACCTTC
>TRBJ1-3|15|.|TRBV7-8|.
CASSPALRGRDTIYF
TGTGCCAGCAGCCCAGCTTTGCGGGGTAGGGACACCATATATTTT
>TRBJ2-1|16|.|TRBV2|TRBD1
CASRGGTGYWGNEQFF
TGTGCCAGCAGGGGAGGGACAGGGTATTGGGGCAATGAGCAGTTCTTC
>TRBJ2-1|17|.|TRBV9|TRBD2
CASSFSTGTSNYNEQFF
TGTGCCAGCAGCTTCAGTACCGGGACTAGTAACTACAATGAGCAGTTCTTC
>TRBJ2-1|14|.|TRBV28|.
CASSSYSDHNEQFF
TGTGCCAGCAGTTCTTATAGCGACCACAATGAGCAGTTCTTC
>TRBJ2-1|16|.|TRBV5-4|TRBD2
CASSSGGETGYNEQFF
TGTGCCAGCAGCTCTGGGGGGGAGACTGGTTACAATGAGCAGTTCTTC
>TRBJ2-5|15|.|TRBV19|.
CASSIGLVGQETQYF
TGTGCCAGTAGTATAGGGCTAGTAGGCCAAGAGACCCAGTACTTC
>TRBJ1-2|14|.|TRBV4-3|.
CASRQDSGVYRYTF
TGCGCCAGCAGACAAGACTCGGGGGTGTATCGCTACACCTTC
>TRBJ1-4|17|.|TRBV5-6|TRBD1
CASSAPYVGGRDEKLFF
TGTGCCAGCAGCGCACCCTACGTAGGGGGCCGTGATGAAAAACTGTTTTTT
>TRBJ1-5|14|.|TRBV28|.
CASSLGQINQPQHF
TGTGCCAGCAGTTTAGGACAGATTAATCAGCCCCAGCATTTT
>TRBJ2-1|15|.|TRBV6-5|.
CASRGERSGNNEQFF
TGTGCCAGCAGAGGTGAGCGGTCAGGCAACAATGAGCAGTTCTTC
>TRBJ2-1|18|.|TRBV13|TRBD2
CASSPTSGGGSSYNEQFF
TGTGCCAGCAGCCCCACTAGCGGGGGGGGAAGCTCCTACAATGAGCAGTTCTTC
>TRBJ2-7|13|few|TRBV21-1|.
CASSNNRAYEQYF
TGTGCCAGCAGCAACAACAGGGCGTACGAGCAGTACTTC
>TRBJ2-7|14|.|TRBV29-1|.
CSVEGPGGSYGQYF
TGCAGCGTTGAGGGCCCCGGAGGGTCCTACGGGCAGTACTTC
>TRBJ1-3|14|.|TRBV4-1|.
CASSRQVSGNTIYF
TGCGCCAGCAGCCGTCAGGTCTCTGGAAACACCATATATTTT
>TRBJ2-1|15|.|TRBV18|.
CASSPQFTRIHEQFF
TGTGCCAGCTCACCACAGTTCACGCGGATCCATGAGCAGTTCTTC
>TRBJ1-1|15|.|TRBV7-3|TRBD1
CASSLSGQVNTEAFF
TGTGCCAGCAGCTTAAGTGGACAGGTCAACACTGAAGCTTTCTTT
>TRBJ2-7|13|.|TRBV4-1|.
CASSQGHLGEQYF
TGCGCCAGCAGCCAAGGACATTTGGGCGAGCAGTACTTC
>TRBJ2-7|17|.|TRBV5-1|TRBD2
CASSLARTSGRSYEQYF
TGCGCCAGCAGCTTGGCCCGGACTAGCGGGAGATCTTACGAGCAGTACTTC
>TRBJ2-1|14|.|TRBV2|TRBD2
CASITSGRANEQFF
TGTGCCAGCATCACTAGCGGGAGAGCAAATGAGCAGTTCTTC
>TRBJ2-1|15|.|TRBV15|TRBD2
CATGNGRDLGDEQFF
TGTGCCACCGGGAACGGGAGGGATTTGGGGGATGAGCAGTTCTTC
>TRBJ1-1|14|.|TRBV19|TRBD1
CASSADRVNTEAFF
TGTGCCAGTAGTGCAGACAGGGTGAACACTGAAGCTTTCTTT
>TRBJ2-3|15|.|TRBV18|.
CASSPPSVGTDTQYF
TGTGCCAGCTCACCACCTAGCGTTGGCACAGATACGCAGTATTTT
>TRBJ1-1|14|few|TRBV6-5|.
CASSSPGGDTEAFF
TGTGCCAGCAGTTCCCCCGGGGGAGACACTGAAGCTTTCTTT
>TRBJ2-1|15|.|TRBV5-1|.
CASREDGGSYNEQFF
TGCGCCAGCAGGGAAGACGGGGGCTCCTACAATGAGCAGTTCTTC
>TRBJ2-5|15|.|TRBV18|.
CASSPQTAGGETQYF
TGTGCCAGCTCACCCCAGACCGCCGGGGGAGAGACCCAGTACTTC
>TRBJ2-3|18|.|TRBV9|TRBD2
CASSVGTSGTASTDTQYF
TGTGCCAGCAGCGTCGGGACTAGCGGGACCGCTAGCACAGATACGCAGTATTTT
>TRBJ2-2|15|.|TRBV4-1|.
CASSQPGAPRGELFF
TGCGCCAGCAGCCAACCGGGAGCCCCTCGGGGGGAGCTGTTTTTT
>TRBJ1-1|13|.|TRBV29-1|TRBD1
CTAEGTVNTEAFF
TGCACCGCCGAGGGGACAGTGAACACTGAAGCTTTCTTT
>TRBJ1-5|14|once|TRBV28|TRBD1
CASSRGRGNQPQHF
TGTGCCAGCAGCCGGGGCAGGGGGAATCAGCCCCAGCATTTT
>TRBJ1-2|15|.|TRBV9|TRBD1
CASSPWRQGRRGYTF
TGTGCCAGCAGCCCCTGGAGACAGGGGCGCCGGGGCTACACCTTC
>TRBJ2-1|13|.|TRBV30|TRBD2
CAWSSSGAQRQFF
TGTGCCTGGAGCTCTAGCGGGGCACAACGGCAGTTCTTC
>TRBJ2-7|15|.|TRBV9|.
CASSRADEGAYEQYF
TGTGCCAGCAGCAGGGCGGACGAAGGGGCCTACGAGCAGTACTTC
>TRBJ1-4|13|once|TRBV28|TRBD1
CASRRQGREKLFF
TGTGCCAGCAGACGACAGGGGCGGGAAAAACTGTTTTTT
>TRBJ1-2|14|.|TRBV28|.
CASSPPGTSYGYTF
TGTGCCAGCAGCCCCCCAGGCACATCCTATGGCTACACCTTC
>TRBJ1-4|12|.|TRBV6-5|TRBD1
CASRAGGGKLFF
TGTGCCAGCCGGGCAGGGGGTGGAAAACTGTTTTTT
>TRBJ2-3|16|.|TRBV27|TRBD2
CASRSGTRSGTDTQYF
TGTGCCAGCAGGTCCGGGACTAGATCAGGGACAGATACGCAGTATTTT
>TRBJ1-1|16|.|TRBV27|.
CASSVPPGVGNTEAFF
TGTGCCAGCAGTGTCCCGCCCGGGGTAGGGAACACTGAAGCTTTCTTT
>TRBJ1-1|14|.|TRBV6-1|.
CASSYQGLITEAFF
TGTGCCAGCAGTTATCAGGGTTTGATCACTGAAGCTTTCTTT
>TRBJ2-7|13|.|TRBV10-3|TRBD2
CAIRLAASYEQYF
TGTGCCATCAGGCTAGCGGCTTCCTACGAGCAGTACTTC
>TRBJ1-2|13|.|TRBV6-1|.
CATIDDGRGRYTF
TGTGCCACCATTGACGACGGCCGCGGTCGCTACACCTTC
>TRBJ2-1|16|.|TRBV7-8|.
CASSQFSGRSYNEQFF
TGTGCCAGCAGCCAATTTAGCGGTCGGTCCTACAATGAGCAGTTCTTC
>TRBJ2-7|12|few|TRBV13|.
CASSLGGREQYF
TGTGCCAGCAGTCTAGGGGGAAGGGAGCAGTACTTC
>TRBJ1-3|14|.|TRBV10-1|TRBD1
CASNDRALGNTIYF
TGCGCCAGCAATGACAGGGCCCTCGGAAACACCATATATTTT
>TRBJ1-5|14|.|TRBV2|.
CASRLRQLNQPQHF
TGTGCCAGCAGACTCAGACAGCTCAATCAGCCCCAGCATTTT
>TRBJ2-1|18|.|TRBV27|TRBD2
CASTFTRTSGISYNEQFF
TGTGCCAGCACCTTTACCCGGACTAGCGGAATTTCCTACAATGAGCAGTTCTTC
>TRBJ2-7|16|.|TRBV7-9|.
CASSSHGEAAAYEQYF
TGTGCCAGCAGCTCCCATGGGGAGGCAGCAGCCTACGAGCAGTACTTC
>TRBJ1-4|16|once|TRBV18|TRBD1
CASSPQMGQGNEKLFF
TGTGCCAGCTCACCACAAATGGGACAGGGGAATGAAAAACTGTTTTTT
>TRBJ2-7|17|.|TRBV28|.
CASSPRTGRGDRNEQYF
TGTGCCAGCAGTCCAAGGACAGGGAGGGGAGACAGGAACGAGCAGTACTTC
>TRBJ1-1|14|.|TRBV2|.
CASSATVFRTEAFF
TGTGCCAGCAGTGCCACGGTTTTCCGGACTGAAGCTTTCTTT